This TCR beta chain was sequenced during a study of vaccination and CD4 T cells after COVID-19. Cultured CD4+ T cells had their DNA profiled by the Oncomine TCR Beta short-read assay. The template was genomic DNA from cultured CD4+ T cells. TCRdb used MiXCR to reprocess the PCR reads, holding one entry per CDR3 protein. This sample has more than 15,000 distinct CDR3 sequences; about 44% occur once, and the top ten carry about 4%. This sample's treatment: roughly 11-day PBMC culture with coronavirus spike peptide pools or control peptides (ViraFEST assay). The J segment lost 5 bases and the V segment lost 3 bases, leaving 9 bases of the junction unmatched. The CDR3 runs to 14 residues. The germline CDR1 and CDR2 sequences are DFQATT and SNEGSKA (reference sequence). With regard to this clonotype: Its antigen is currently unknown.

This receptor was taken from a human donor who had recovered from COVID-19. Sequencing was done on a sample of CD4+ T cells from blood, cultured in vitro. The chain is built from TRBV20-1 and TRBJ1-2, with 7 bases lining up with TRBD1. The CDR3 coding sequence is TGCAGTGCTAGTCCAATACAGGGGACGTATGGCTACACCTTC. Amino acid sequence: CSASPIQGTYGYTF.